Listed here are 29 T cell receptor beta chains from one sample, sequenced in a study of CD8 T cells in acute hepatitis C reinfection (dated by TCRdb to about 2021). This specimen's time point label, per the study, means: naive CD8 control sorted from an acute-time-point sample. Library generation was performed with the immunoSEQ multiplex PCR assay. Not all clones reach the TCRdb copy of this immuneACCESS table, which keeps in-frame sequences only. Checked studies attribute under half of the gap to unresolved V genes and leave the rest unexplained. This sample lists about 38,000 clones; about 87% were detected once. The ten largest clonotypes hold 0.5% to 0.65% of the sample. Input material: naive CD8+ T cells from PBMCs. The cell subset or site label corresponds to: sorted total naive CD45RO-negative CD8+ T cells. These receptors were obtained from a young man with chronic hepatitis C.

The CDR3 loop is CASSLGSTQSYTDTQYF. In DNA form, the CDR3 reads TGTGCCAGCAGCTTAGGCAGCACTCAGAGTTACACAGATACGCAGTATTTT. This sequence joins TRBV5-6 and TRBJ2-3; unclear D gene. Germline V gives CDR1 SGHDT, CDR2 YYEEEE. The CDR3 is 17 residues long. The V and J ends lost 2 bases and 2 bases respectively, with 18 bases between them.

The V call is TRBV13, the J call TRBJ1-3, with D perhaps TRBD1 (5 bases). Germline V CDR1 and CDR2: PRHDT, FYEKMQ (reference sequence). The CDR3 covers 16 residues. V was trimmed by 4 bases and J by 0 bases, leaving 13 bases between them. CDR3 coding DNA: TGTGCCAGCAGCTCCGGGGGGAGAGTCTCTGGAAACACCATATATTTT. It is translated as CASSSGGRVSGNTIYF.

V gene TRBV19 combines with J gene TRBJ1-1; D gene ambiguous. V gave up 1 base and J gave up 5 bases, with 11 bases separating them. Germline CDR1 LNHDA, CDR2 SQIVND (reference sequence). CDR3 length: 14 amino acids. The CDR3 sequence: CASSIGIWGTEAFF. In DNA form, the CDR3 reads TGTGCCAGTAGTATAGGGATTTGGGGAACTGAAGCTTTCTTT.

This chain connects TRBV2 to TRBJ2-3; D is ambiguous. Trimming left V 6 bases short and J 5 bases short, with 18 bases between. The length of the CDR3 is 15 residues. In germline, CDR1 is SNHLY, CDR2 FYNNEI. The CDR3 nucleotides read TGTGCCAGCAGGCCCAGTGGTTGGTCACAAGATACGCAGTATTTT. Protein product: CASRPSGWSQDTQYF.

This clone was picked up one time. The rearrangement joins TRBV19 to TRBJ2-7; a possible D gene is TRBD1 (6 bases). Trimming took off 4 bases at V and 1 base at J, with 11 bases between the two ends. Germline values: CDR1 LNHDA, CDR2 SQIVND (reference sequence). The CDR3 covers 14 residues. As DNA, the CDR3 is TGTGCCAGTAGTACCTCAGGACAGTCCTACGAGCAGTACTTC. Amino acids: CASSTSGQSYEQYF.

The V call is TRBV2, the J call TRBJ2-1; TRBD1 agrees at 8 bases. Germline loops: CDR1 SNHLY, CDR2 FYNNEI. The trim removed 11 bases at V and 15 bases at J, leaving 9 bases unmatched. The CDR3 covers 10 residues. This CDR3 is CASSGQGPFF. The CDR3 DNA reads TGTGCCTCCTCCGGACAGGGCCCGTTCTTC.

This sequence joins TRBV19 and TRBJ1-1; unclear D gene. This CDR3 spans 15 amino acids. Trimming left V 5 bases short and J 2 bases short, with 15 bases between. The germline V gene encodes CDR1 LNHDA and CDR2 SQIVND (reference sequence). The CDR3 region has the DNA TGTGCCAGTAGTCCAGGTGACCAGCCCAACACTGAAGCTTTCTTT. This codes for CASSPGDQPNTEAFF.

The V call is TRBV19, the J call TRBJ2-1, with D perhaps TRBD1 or TRBD2 (5 bases each). Looked up from germline, CDR1 is LNHDA and CDR2 is SQIVND (reference sequence). The CDR3 covers 14 residues. V was trimmed by 6 bases and J by 6 bases, leaving 15 bases between them. The CDR3 nucleotides are TGTGCCAGTAGATTCGACGTTGGGGGCAATGAGCAGTTCTTC. Translating it yields CASRFDVGGNEQFF.

The chain has TRBV28 and TRBJ2-3; D is perhaps TRBD1 (5 bases). This CDR3 is 13 amino acids long. Germline V gives CDR1 MDHEN, CDR2 SYDVKM. Trimming pared 5 bases from V and 2 bases from J, leaving 8 bases between. Here the CDR3 DNA reads TGTGCCAGCAGTCGACAGAACACAGATACGCAGTATTTT. Its translation: CASSRQNTDTQYF.

This clone was observed a single time. This CDR3 is CASSLVVNEQFF. The CDR3 nucleotides are TGCGCCAGCAGCTTGGTCGTCAATGAGCAGTTCTTC. The V and J genes are TRBV5-1 and TRBJ2-1; unclear D gene. Germline values: CDR1 SGHRS, CDR2 YFSETQ. The CDR3 runs 12 residues. V was clipped by 0 bases and J by 6 bases, with 4 bases between them.

V is TRBV20-1 and J is TRBJ2-3; D is tentatively TRBD1 or TRBD2 (5 bases each). Trimming cost V 5 bases and J 10 bases, with 10 bases left between them. There are 10 residues in the CDR3. Germline lookup yields CDR1 DFQATT and CDR2 SNEGSKA (reference sequence). The CDR3 sequence: CSAGGPAQYF. The CDR3 bases are TGCAGTGCTGGGGGACCCGCGCAGTATTTT.

The chain carries TRBV19 and TRBJ1-1; D unclear. The germline gives CDR1 LNHDA, CDR2 SQIVND (reference sequence). The V end lost 7 bases, the J end lost 2 bases, and 14 bases lay between the germline ends. There are 14 residues in the CDR3. The CDR3 region is CASTFTNRNTEAFF. DNA of the CDR3: TGTGCCAGTACCTTCACAAATAGAAACACTGAAGCTTTCTTT. Supplemented by reference TRBV19 and TRBJ1-1, the full variable domain reads DGGITQSPKYLFRKEGQNVTLSCEQNLNHDAMYWYRQDPGQGLRLIYYSQIVNDFQKGDIAEGYSVSREKKESFPLTVTSAQKNPTAFYLCASTFTNRNTEAFFGQGTRLTVV.

CDR3 sequence: CASSKQRAEDLALYGYTF. The CDR3 DNA reads TGTGCCAGCAGCAAACAAAGGGCCGAGGACTTGGCCTTGTATGGCTACACCTTC. The rearrangement joins TRBV21-1 to TRBJ1-2. TRBV21-1 is a pseudogene. The CDR3 totals 18 residues.

This clone was detected only a few times. This chain joins TRBV5-8 and TRBJ1-3; D perhaps matches TRBD1 (6 bases). CDR3 length: 16 residues. Germline V lookup: CDR1 SGHTS, CDR2 YDEGEE. V was clipped by 1 base and J by 4 bases, with 15 bases between them. CDR3 sequence: CASSLSYREGGNTIYF. The CDR3 DNA reads TGTGCCAGCAGCTTGTCGTACAGGGAGGGAGGAAACACCATATATTTT.

The rearrangement links TRBV19 to TRBJ2-1; 7 bases agree with TRBD1. Trimming removed 3 bases from V and 7 bases from J; junction bases left unmatched: 9. Germline CDR1 is LNHDA and CDR2 is SQIVND (reference sequence). This CDR3 is built from 15 residues. The CDR3 here is CASSIRTGSGNEQFF. The CDR3 DNA reads TGTGCCAGTAGTATCCGGACAGGAAGTGGTAATGAGCAGTTCTTC.

The V call is TRBV5-1, the J call TRBJ2-7; D may correspond to TRBD1 or TRBD2 (6 bases each). The CDR3 extends over 11 amino acids. V lost 4 bases to trimming and J lost 6 bases, with 8 bases between them. Germline V gene sequence: CDR1 SGHRS, CDR2 YFSETQ. As DNA, the CDR3 is TGCGCCAGCAGCGGAGGGGGCGAGCAGTACTTC. The encoded protein is CASSGGGEQYF.

The rearrangement links TRBV5-4 to TRBJ2-3; 8 bases match TRBD2. This CDR3 contains 16 residues. The germline V gene has CDR1 SGHNT and CDR2 YYREEE (reference sequence). V lost 4 bases to trimming and J lost 4 bases; unmatched junction nucleotides: 11. The CDR3 spells CASSPSAGGSADTQYF. The DNA for the CDR3 is TGTGCCAGCAGCCCGAGCGCGGGGGGCAGTGCAGATACGCAGTATTTT.

The rearrangement joins TRBV7-6 to TRBJ2-2, with no clear D. Germline V CDR1 and CDR2: SGHVS, FNYEAQ. The CDR3 loop spans 14 amino acids. Trimming took off 1 base at V and 4 bases at J, with 7 bases between the two ends. In DNA form, the CDR3 reads TGTGCCAGCAGCTTAGGAGAGAGCACCGGGGAGCTGTTTTTT. It encodes CASSLGESTGELFF. The full variable domain, in which reference TRBV7-6 and TRBJ2-2 provide the parts outside the CDR3, is GAGVSQSPRYKVTKRGQDVALRCDPISGHVSLYWYRQALGQGPEFLTYFNYEAQQDKSGLPNDRFSAERPEGSISTLTIQRTEQRDSAMYRCASSLGESTGELFFGEGSRLTVL.

This clone was seen a few times. This chain connects TRBV9 to TRBJ2-7; D is possibly TRBD1 (6 bases). The CDR3 runs to 14 residues. CDR1 and CDR2 (germline): SGDLS, YYNGEE. V lost 3 bases, J lost 0 bases, and 10 bases lay in between. The DNA of the CDR3 is TGTGCCAGCAGCGAGACAGGATCCTCCTACGAGCAGTACTTC. It is translated as CASSETGSSYEQYF.

This rearrangement joins TRBV5-5 to TRBJ1-1; TRBD1 matches at 9 bases. V shed 4 bases and J 5 bases; nucleotides not matched to a gene: 3. Germline CDR1 and CDR2: SGHKS and YYEKEE (reference sequence). This CDR3 comprises 13 residues. CDR3 sequence (DNA): TGTGCCAGCAGCCTGGACAGGGGTACTGAAGCTTTCTTT. Translation: CASSLDRGTEAFF.

V is TRBV5-4 and J is TRBJ2-5; no firm D call. Trimming left V 1 base short and J 3 bases short, with 10 bases between. The germline V gene has CDR1 SGHNT and CDR2 YYREEE (reference sequence). This CDR3 is built from 14 residues. The CDR3 sequence: CASSLRGEKETQYF. DNA for the CDR3: TGTGCCAGCAGCTTGCGAGGAGAGAAAGAGACCCAGTACTTC.

The chain recombines TRBV7-2 with TRBJ2-7; TRBD2 matches at 7 bases. The CDR3 is 15 amino acids. The V segment lost 5 bases and the J segment 0 bases; nucleotides outside the gene matches: 7. The germline V gene has CDR1 SGHTA and CDR2 FQGNSA. CDR3 in amino acids: CASSPLAGVSYEQYF. CDR3 DNA: TGTGCCAGCAGCCCACTCGCGGGGGTCTCCTACGAGCAGTACTTC.

The rearrangement links TRBV19 to TRBJ2-2; 9 nucleotides match TRBD1. The CDR3 consists of 14 residues. V shed 4 bases, J shed 6 bases, and the junction held 3 bases outside the gene matches. From germline, CDR1 is LNHDA and CDR2 SQIVND (reference sequence). This CDR3 reads CASSTGQGAGELFF. Here the CDR3 DNA reads TGTGCCAGTAGTACGGGACAGGGAGCCGGGGAGCTGTTTTTT.

The J gene is TRBJ2-7, the V gene TRBV7-9; 9 bases map to TRBD1. J gave up 3 bases and V 1 base, and 4 bases lay outside the gene matches. CDR3 size: 15 residues. Per the germline V gene, CDR1 is SEHNR and CDR2 is FQNEAQ (reference sequence). For the CDR3, the DNA is TGTGCCAGCAGCTTAGAGGCGACAGGGGGCTACGAGCAGTACTTC. This encodes CASSLEATGGYEQYF.

This sequence joins TRBV7-9 and TRBJ1-1; perhaps TRBD1 as D (6 bases). Germline values: CDR1 SEHNR, CDR2 FQNEAQ (reference sequence). CDR3 length: 15 residues. V lost 1 base and J 1 base, leaving 10 bases between the germline ends. The CDR3 here is CASSLVRGWNTEAFF. CDR3 DNA: TGTGCCAGCAGCTTAGTAAGGGGGTGGAACACTGAAGCTTTCTTT.

The V call is TRBV7-2, the J call TRBJ2-7; tentative D call: TRBD1 (6 bases). Germline V lookup: CDR1 SGHTA, CDR2 FQGNSA. Trimming removed 3 bases at V and 4 bases at J, with 10 bases between. The CDR3 spans 13 residues. For the CDR3, the DNA is TGTGCCAGCAGCTTGTTTAGGGGGTACGAGCAGTACTTC. Protein: CASSLFRGYEQYF.

The rearrangement uses TRBV5-6 and TRBJ2-3; no clear D gene. The V gene's germline CDR1 is SGHDT and CDR2 YYEEEE. Trimming stripped 3 bases from V and 6 bases from J, with 11 bases between. The CDR3 consists of 13 residues. CDR3 amino acids: CASSSSFVDTQYF. As DNA, the CDR3 is TGTGCCAGCAGCTCCTCCTTTGTGGATACGCAGTATTTT.

V is TRBV9 and J is TRBJ1-5; no firm D call. This CDR3 is built from 14 residues. The V gene lost 3 bases and the J gene lost 4 bases, with 11 bases spanning the gap. The germline V gene has CDR1 SGDLS and CDR2 YYNGEE. The CDR3 sequence: CASSENGENQPQHF. The CDR3 DNA follows: TGTGCCAGCAGCGAAAACGGGGAGAATCAGCCCCAGCATTTT.

This clone appeared once. This sequence joins TRBV19 and TRBJ1-2; TRBD1 matches 7 bases. The germline V gene encodes CDR1 LNHDA and CDR2 SQIVND (reference sequence). This CDR3 spans 16 amino acids. The ends lost 5 bases at V and 4 bases at J; junction bases unmatched: 13. The CDR3 loop is CASSALTGTEIYGYTF. The CDR3 DNA follows: TGTGCCAGTAGTGCCTTAACCGGGACAGAGATCTATGGCTACACCTTC.